The clone carrying this TCR beta chain turned up a few times. Its antigen is unidentified. This entry comes from a study of T-cell memory formation after mild COVID-19. Study as a whole: Clustering of TCRs was largely donor specific.

Study-wide results and limits: Clones that contracted from day 15 to 85 had balanced CD4/CD8; later expanders were CD4+ biased. Proof of SARS-CoV-2 specificity was absent for the second-wave clones that crested on day 37. CD4+ contracting clones lay mainly in CM and EM, CD8+ ones in EMRA.

V lost 7 bases, J lost 5 bases, and 14 bases lay in between. This CDR3 region has 13 residues. TCRdb recomputed calls from the 5' RACE reads with MiXCR, one row per CDR3 protein. The sample includes some 190,000 distinct CDR3 sequences, roughly 17% of them seen just once. The sample comprised PBMCs or a T cell subset sorted from them (not recorded which). This receptor was obtained from an adult woman who had mild COVID-19 (a few samples of this study predate the infection). Cell type and time point are not known. The J gene is TRBJ2-5, the V gene TRBV12-3 or TRBV12-4; D remains ambiguous. CDR3 residues: CASTATQRETQYF. The CDR3 nucleotides are TGTGCCAGCACCGCGACCCAGCGCGAGACCCAGTACTTC.